The rows below give T cell receptor beta chains drawn from one sample of a study of beta chain features in type 1 diabetes. TCRdb's table, derived via immunoSEQ multiplex PCR, lists solely in-frame clones and lacks some. The sample shows 970,000 or so clones, roughly 16% of them seen only once. The sequencing sample was made of naive CD4+ T cells from blood. Receptors were obtained from a woman aged 18-29 years in good health. Each CDR3 is given with its conserved first and last residue. Each record gives: J gene, clone size, V gene, D gene, CDR3 DNA, CDR3 protein. The D gene is left open where the match is weak. Clone size is stated in some rows and not others, as once, few, many or a class when expanded.

TRBJ2-1	-	TRBV6-1	TRBD2	TGTGCCAGCAGTGACGGTCTAGCGGGTCGTGGGGGGTTCTTC	CASSDGLAGRGGFF
TRBJ2-3	few	TRBV7-2	-	TGTGCCAGCTCCAGGGCAGATACGCAGTATTTT	CASSRADTQYF
TRBJ2-2	few	TRBV2	-	TGTGCCAGCAGTGAAGCCCCCCAGTTCGGCGGGGAGCTGTTTTTT	CASSEAPQFGGELFF
TRBJ2-7	few	TRBV10-3	TRBD1	TGTGCCATCAGTCGACAGGGGGCTAGGCTATCCTACGAGCAGTACTTC	CAISRQGARLSYEQYF
TRBJ2-5	-	TRBV5-4	-	TGTGCCAGCAGCTTTCTGGGTAGCGGAGGTGGAGAGACCCAGTACTTC	CASSFLGSGGGETQYF
TRBJ2-5	-	TRBV7-6	-	TGTGCCAGCAGCCCTCCCCTTAGGGCTAGCTGGGAAGAGACCCAGTACTTC	CASSPPLRASWEETQYF
TRBJ2-6	-	TRBV4-3	TRBD1	TGCGCCAGCAGCCAAGAGGCCAGGGGGCTCGTCACTGGGGCCAACGTCCTGACTTTC	CASSQEARGLVTGANVLTF
TRBJ2-7	few	TRBV10-3	-	TGTGCCATCAGTGTGAGACAGGATTACGAGCAGTACTTC	CAISVRQDYEQYF
TRBJ2-3	few	TRBV18	-	TGTGCCAGCTCACCAGGGGGGGCAGCAAGCGATACGCAGTATTTT	CASSPGGAASDTQYF
TRBJ1-2	-	TRBV6-5	-	TGTGCCATCAAAGGACAGATTAACTATGGCTACACCTTC	CAIKGQINYGYTF